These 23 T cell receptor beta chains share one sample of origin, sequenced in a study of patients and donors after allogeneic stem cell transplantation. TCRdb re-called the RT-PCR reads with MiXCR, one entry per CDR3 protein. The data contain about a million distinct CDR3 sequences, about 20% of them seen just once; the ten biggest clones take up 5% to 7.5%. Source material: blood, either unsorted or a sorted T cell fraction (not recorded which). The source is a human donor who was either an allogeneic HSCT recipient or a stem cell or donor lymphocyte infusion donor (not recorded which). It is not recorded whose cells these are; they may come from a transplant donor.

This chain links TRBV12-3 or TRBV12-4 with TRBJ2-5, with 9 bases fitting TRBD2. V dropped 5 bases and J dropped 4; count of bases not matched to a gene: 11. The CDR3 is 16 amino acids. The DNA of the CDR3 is TGTGCCAGCAGTCCCCGGGGGCGGGGGGGCCGAGAGACCCAGTACTTC. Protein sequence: CASSPRGRGGRETQYF.

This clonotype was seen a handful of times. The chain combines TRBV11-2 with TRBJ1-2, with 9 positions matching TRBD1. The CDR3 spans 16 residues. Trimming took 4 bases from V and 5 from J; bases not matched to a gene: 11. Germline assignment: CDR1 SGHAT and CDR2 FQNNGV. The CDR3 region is CASSSPFGDRVYGYTF. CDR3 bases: TGTGCCAGCAGCTCCCCTTTCGGGGACAGGGTTTATGGCTACACCTTC.

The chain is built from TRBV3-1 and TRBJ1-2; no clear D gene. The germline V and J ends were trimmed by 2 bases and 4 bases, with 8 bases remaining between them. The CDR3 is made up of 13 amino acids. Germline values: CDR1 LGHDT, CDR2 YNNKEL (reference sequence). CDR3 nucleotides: TGTGCCAGCAGCCAAACTCGAGGCTATGGCTACACCTTC. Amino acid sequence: CASSQTRGYGYTF.

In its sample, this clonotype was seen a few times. DNA of the CDR3: TGTGCCAGCAGTTACGGTATCGGCACTGAAGCTTTCTTT. Protein sequence: CASSYGIGTEAFF. The chain recombines TRBV6-5 with TRBJ1-1, with unresolved D. The CDR3 has 13 residues. V was pared by 2 bases and J by 4 bases, with 8 bases between. Germline V gives CDR1 MNHEY, CDR2 SVGAGI.

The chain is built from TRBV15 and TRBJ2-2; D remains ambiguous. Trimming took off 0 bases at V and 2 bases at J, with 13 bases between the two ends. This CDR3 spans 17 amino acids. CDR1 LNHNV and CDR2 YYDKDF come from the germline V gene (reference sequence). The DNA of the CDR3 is TGTGCCACCAGCAGAGATCGCCCGGGTTTCAACACCGGGGAGCTGTTTTTT. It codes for CATSRDRPGFNTGELFF. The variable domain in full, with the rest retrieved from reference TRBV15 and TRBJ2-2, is DAMVIQNPRYQVTQFGKPVTLSCSQTLNHNVMYWYQQKSSQAPKLLFHYYDKDFNNEADTPDNFQSRRPNTSFCFLDIRSPGLGDTAMYLCATSRDRPGFNTGELFFGEGSRLTVL.

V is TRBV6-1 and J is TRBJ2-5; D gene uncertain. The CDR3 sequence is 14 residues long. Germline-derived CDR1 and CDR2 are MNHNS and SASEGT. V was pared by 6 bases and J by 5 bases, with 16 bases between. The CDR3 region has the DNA TGTGCCAGCAGCTCCGCGAGCCGCTATGAGACCCAGTACTTC. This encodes CASSSASRYETQYF.

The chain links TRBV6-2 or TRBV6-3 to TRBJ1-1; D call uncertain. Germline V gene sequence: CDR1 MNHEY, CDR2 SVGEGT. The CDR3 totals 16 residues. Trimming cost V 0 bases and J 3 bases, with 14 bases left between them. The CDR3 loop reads CASSYSMVARDTEAFF. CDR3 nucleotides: TGTGCCAGCAGTTACTCGATGGTGGCTAGGGACACTGAAGCTTTCTTT.

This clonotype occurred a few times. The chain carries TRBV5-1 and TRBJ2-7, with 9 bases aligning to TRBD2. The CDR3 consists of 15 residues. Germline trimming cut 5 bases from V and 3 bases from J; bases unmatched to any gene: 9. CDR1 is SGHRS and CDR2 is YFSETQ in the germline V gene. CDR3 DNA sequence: TGCGCCAGCAGGATAGATAGCGGGAGTAGCTACGAGCAGTACTTC. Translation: CASRIDSGSSYEQYF. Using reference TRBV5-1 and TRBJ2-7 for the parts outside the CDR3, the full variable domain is KAGVTQTPRYLIKTRGQQVTLSCSPISGHRSVSWYQQTPGQGLQFLFEYFSETQRNKGNFPGRFSGRQFSNSRSEMNVSTLELGDSALYLCASRIDSGSSYEQYFGPGTRLTVT.

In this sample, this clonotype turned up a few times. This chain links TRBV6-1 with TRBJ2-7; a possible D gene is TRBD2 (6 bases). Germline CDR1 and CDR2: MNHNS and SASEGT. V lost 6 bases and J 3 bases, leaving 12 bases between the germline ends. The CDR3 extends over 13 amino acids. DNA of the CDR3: TGTGCCAGCAGCCGCCGCGGGATCTACGAGCAGTACTTC. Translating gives CASSRRGIYEQYF.

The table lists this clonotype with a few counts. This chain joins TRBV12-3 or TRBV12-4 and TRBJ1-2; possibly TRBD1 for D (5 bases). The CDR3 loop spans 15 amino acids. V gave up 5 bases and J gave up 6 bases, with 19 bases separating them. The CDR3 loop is CASSPRRLLGDGYTF. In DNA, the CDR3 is TGTGCCAGCAGTCCCCGGCGGCTACTAGGGGATGGCTACACCTTC.

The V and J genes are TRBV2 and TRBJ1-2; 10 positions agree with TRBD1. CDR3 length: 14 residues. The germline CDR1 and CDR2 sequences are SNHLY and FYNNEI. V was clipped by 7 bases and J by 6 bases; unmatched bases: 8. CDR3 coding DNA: TGTGCCAGCAACCGGGACAGGGGAATCGATGGCTACACCTTC. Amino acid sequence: CASNRDRGIDGYTF. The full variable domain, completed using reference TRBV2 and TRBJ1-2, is EPEVTQTPSHQVTQMGQEVILRCVPISNHLYFYWYRQILGQKVEFLVSFYNNEISEKSEIFDDQFSVERPDGSNFTLKIRSTKLEDSAMYFCASNRDRGIDGYTFGSGTRLTVV.

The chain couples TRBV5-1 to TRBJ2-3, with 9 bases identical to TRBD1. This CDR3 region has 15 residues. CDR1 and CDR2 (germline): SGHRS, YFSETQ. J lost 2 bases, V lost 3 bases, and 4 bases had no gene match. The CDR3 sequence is CASSSTGGYTDTQYF. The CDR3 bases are TGCGCCAGCAGCTCGACAGGGGGTTACACAGATACGCAGTATTTT.

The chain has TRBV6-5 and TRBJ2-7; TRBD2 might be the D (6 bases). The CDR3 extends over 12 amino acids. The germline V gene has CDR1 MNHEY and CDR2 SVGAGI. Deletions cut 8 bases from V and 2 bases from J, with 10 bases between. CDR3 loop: CASGGVPYEQYF. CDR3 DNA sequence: TGTGCCAGCGGAGGGGTTCCCTACGAGCAGTACTTC.

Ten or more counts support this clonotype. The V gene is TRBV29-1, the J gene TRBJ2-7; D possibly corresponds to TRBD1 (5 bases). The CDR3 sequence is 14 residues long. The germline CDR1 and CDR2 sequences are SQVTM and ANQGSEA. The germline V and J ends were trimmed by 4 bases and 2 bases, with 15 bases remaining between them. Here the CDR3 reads CSVVFRADPYEQYF. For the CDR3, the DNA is TGCAGCGTTGTCTTCAGGGCAGATCCCTACGAGCAGTACTTC.

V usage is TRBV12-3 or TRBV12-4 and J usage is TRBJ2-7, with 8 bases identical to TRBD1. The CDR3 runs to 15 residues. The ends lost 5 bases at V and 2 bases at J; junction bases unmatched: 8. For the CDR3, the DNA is TGTGCCAGCAGTCCTCAGGGGGCGTTCGCCTACGAGCAGTACTTC. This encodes CASSPQGAFAYEQYF.

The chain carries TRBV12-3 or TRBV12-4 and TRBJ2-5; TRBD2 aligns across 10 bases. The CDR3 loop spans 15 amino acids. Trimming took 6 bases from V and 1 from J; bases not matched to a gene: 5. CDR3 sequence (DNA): TGTGCCAGCAGGCTAGCGGGAGCTCCCCAAGAGACCCAGTACTTC. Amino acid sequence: CASRLAGAPQETQYF.

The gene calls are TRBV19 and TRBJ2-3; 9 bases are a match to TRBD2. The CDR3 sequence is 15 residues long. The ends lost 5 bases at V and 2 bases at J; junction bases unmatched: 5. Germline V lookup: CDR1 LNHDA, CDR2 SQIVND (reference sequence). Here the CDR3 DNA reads TGTGCCAGTAGTCCAGCGGGGGGATACACAGATACGCAGTATTTT. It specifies CASSPAGGYTDTQYF.

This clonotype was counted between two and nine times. The CDR3 protein is CSARDPAYYGYTF. For the CDR3, the DNA is TGCAGTGCTAGAGATCCCGCTTACTATGGCTACACCTTC. The rearrangement links TRBV20-1 to TRBJ1-2; D is uncertain. From germline, CDR1 is DFQATT and CDR2 SNEGSKA (reference sequence). This CDR3 contains 13 residues. Deletions cut 0 bases from V and 3 bases from J, with 8 bases between.

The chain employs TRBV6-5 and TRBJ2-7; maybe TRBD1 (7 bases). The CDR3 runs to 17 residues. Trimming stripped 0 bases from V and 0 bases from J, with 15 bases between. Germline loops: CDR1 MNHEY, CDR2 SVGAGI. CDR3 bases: TGTGCCAGCAGTTACTCAGGCGGGACAGACGACTCCTACGAGCAGTACTTC. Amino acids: CASSYSGGTDDSYEQYF.

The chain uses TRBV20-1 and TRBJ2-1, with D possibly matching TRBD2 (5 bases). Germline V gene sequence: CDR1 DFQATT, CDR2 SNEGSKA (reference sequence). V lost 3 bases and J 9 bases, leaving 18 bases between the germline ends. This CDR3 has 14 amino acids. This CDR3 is CSASQLVSPFEQFF. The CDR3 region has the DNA TGCAGTGCTAGTCAACTAGTTTCGCCCTTTGAGCAGTTCTTC.

DNA for the CDR3: TGTGCCAGCAGTCCCACTTGGACAGTTGATTCACCCCTCCACTTT. Translated: CASSPTWTVDSPLHF. The chain has TRBV27 and TRBJ1-6, with D possibly being TRBD1 (6 bases). Between the trimmed V and J ends, which lost 5 bases and 8 bases, there was a span of 16 bases. This CDR3 region has 15 residues. Per the germline V gene, CDR1 is MNHEY and CDR2 is SMNVEV (reference sequence).

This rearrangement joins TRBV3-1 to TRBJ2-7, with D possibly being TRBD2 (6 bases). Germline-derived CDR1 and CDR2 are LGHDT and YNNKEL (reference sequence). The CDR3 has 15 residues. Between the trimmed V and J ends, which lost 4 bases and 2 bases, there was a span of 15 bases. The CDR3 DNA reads TGTGCCAGCAGCCTACGAGGCGGGACGACCTACGAGCAGTACTTC. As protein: CASSLRGGTTYEQYF.

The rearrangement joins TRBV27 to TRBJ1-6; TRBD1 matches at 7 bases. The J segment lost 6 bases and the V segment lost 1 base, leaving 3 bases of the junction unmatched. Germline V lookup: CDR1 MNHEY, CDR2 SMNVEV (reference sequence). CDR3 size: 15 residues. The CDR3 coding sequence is TGTGCCAGCAGTTTATGGCCAGGGGGTAATTCACCCCTCCACTTT. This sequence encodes CASSLWPGGNSPLHF.